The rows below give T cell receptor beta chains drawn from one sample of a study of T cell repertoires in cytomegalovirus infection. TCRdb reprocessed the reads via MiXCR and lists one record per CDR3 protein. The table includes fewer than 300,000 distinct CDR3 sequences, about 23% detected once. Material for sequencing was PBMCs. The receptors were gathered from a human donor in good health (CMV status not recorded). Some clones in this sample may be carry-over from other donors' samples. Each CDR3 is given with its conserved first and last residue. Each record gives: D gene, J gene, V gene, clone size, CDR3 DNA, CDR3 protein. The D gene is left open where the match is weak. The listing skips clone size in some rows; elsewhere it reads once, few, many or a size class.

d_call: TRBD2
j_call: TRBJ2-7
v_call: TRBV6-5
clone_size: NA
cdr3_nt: TGTGCCAGCAGCCTCCTTTTAGCGGGAGCACAGGCGTACTTC
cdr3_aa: CASSLLLAGAQAYF

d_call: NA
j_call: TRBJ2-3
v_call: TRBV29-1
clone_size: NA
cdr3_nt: TGCAGCGTTTCGCCGGGACAAGATACGCAGTATTTT
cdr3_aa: CSVSPGQDTQYF

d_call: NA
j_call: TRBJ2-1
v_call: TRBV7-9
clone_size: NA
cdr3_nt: TGTGCCAGCAGCCCCGAGGGTCTAACCCCATACAATGAGCAGTTCTTC
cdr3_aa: CASSPEGLTPYNEQFF

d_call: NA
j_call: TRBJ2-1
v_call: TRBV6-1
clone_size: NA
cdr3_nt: TGTGCCAGCAGTGAGTGGTTCAGGGAGGAGCATGAGCAGTTCTTC
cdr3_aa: CASSEWFREEHEQFF

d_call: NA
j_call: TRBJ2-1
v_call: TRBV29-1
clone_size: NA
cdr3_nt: TGCAGCGTTGAAGACCGGAGGACTGTTTATTTTGAGCAGTTCTTC
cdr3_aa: CSVEDRRTVYFEQFF

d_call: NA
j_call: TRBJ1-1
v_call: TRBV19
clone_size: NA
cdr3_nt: TGTGCCAGTAGTAAGACGAACACTGAAGCTTTCTTT
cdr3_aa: CASSKTNTEAFF

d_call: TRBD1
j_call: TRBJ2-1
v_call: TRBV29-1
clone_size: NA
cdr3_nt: TGCAGCGCCGCTAGACAGGGGGACGATGAGCAGTTCTTC
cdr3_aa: CSAARQGDDEQFF

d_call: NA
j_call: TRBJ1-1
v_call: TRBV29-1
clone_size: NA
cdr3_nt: TGCAGCGTTGAATCACCGGGTGAAGCTTTCTTT
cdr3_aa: CSVESPGEAFF

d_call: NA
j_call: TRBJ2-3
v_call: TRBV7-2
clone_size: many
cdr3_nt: TGTGCCAGCAGCTTATGGGTAGATACGCAGTATTTT
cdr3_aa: CASSLWVDTQYF

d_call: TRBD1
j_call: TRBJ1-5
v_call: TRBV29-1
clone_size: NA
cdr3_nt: TGCAGCGTCAAGACAGGGGGCCATCAGCCCCAGCATTTT
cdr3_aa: CSVKTGGHQPQHF

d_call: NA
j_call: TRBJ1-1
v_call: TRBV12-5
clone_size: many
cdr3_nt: TGTGCTAGTGGCTTAGGACGACACACTGAAGCTTTCTTT
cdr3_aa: CASGLGRHTEAFF

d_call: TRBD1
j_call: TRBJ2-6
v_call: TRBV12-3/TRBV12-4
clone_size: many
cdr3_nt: TGTGCCAGCAGTTCGGGACAGGGGGCGCCAGGGGCCAACGTCCTGACTTTC
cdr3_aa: CASSSGQGAPGANVLTF

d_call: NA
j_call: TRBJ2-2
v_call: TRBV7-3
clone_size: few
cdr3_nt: TGTGCCAGCAGCTTAATGGGCGGGAACACCGGGGAGCTGTTTTTT
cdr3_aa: CASSLMGGNTGELFF

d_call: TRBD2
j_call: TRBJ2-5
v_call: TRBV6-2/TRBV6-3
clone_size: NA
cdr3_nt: TGTGCCAGCAGTTACCGACTAGCGGGAGTTCAAGAGACCCAGTACTTC
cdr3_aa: CASSYRLAGVQETQYF

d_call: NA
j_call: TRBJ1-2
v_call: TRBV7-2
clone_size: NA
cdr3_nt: TGTGCCAGCAGCTTAGTGGCACAGCGAAATTTAAGAGCTAACTATGGCTACACCTTC
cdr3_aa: CASSLVAQRNLRANYGYTF

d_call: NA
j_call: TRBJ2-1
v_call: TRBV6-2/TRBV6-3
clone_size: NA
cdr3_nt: TGTGCCAGCAGTTATCGACTGGGAGCCCCGCACAATGAGCAGTTCTTC
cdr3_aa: CASSYRLGAPHNEQFF

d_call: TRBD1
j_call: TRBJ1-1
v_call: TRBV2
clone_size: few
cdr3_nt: TGTGCCAGCAGTGAAATTGGGAGGGGGCGGACCACTGAAGCTTTCTTT
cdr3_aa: CASSEIGRGRTTEAFF

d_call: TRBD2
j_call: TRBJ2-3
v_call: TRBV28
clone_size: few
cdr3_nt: TGTGCCAGCAGTCCTTCTATTGGACTAGCGGGAGACACAGATACGCAGTATTTT
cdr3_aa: CASSPSIGLAGDTDTQYF

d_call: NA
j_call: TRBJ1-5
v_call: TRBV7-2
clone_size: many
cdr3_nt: TGTGCCAGCAGCTTAGATATTCGGGGGTATAGCAATCAGCCCCAGCATTTT
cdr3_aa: CASSLDIRGYSNQPQHF

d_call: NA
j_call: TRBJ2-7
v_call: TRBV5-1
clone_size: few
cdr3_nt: TGCGCCAGCGCACTGGTCCATGACTACGAGCAGTACTTC
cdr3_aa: CASALVHDYEQYF

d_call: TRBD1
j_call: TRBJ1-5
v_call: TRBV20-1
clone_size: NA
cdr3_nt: TGCAGTGCAAACGGACAGGGAAGTCAGCCCCAGCATTTT
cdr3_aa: CSANGQGSQPQHF

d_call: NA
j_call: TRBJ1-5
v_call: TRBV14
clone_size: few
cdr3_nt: TGTGCCAGCAGCCGAGATCAGGGGCCCCAGCATTTT
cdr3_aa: CASSRDQGPQHF

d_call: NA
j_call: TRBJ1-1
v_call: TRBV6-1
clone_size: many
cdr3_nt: TGTGCCAGCAGTGAAGTCGCAGGATCCAACACTGAAGCTTTCTTT
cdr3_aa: CASSEVAGSNTEAFF

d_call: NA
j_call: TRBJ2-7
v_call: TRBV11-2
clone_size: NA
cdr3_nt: TGTGCCAGCAGCTTAACCCTAGAGGCCTACGAGCAGTACTTC
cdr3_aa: CASSLTLEAYEQYF

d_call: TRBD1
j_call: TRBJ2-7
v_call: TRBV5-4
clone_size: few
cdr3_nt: TGTGCCAGCAGCACCCCGGGACAGGGGAGCTCCGAGCAGTACTTC
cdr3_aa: CASSTPGQGSSEQYF

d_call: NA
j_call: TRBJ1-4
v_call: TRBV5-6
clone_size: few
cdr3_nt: TGTGCCAGCAGCTTGGTCGGATCTAATGAAAAACTGTTTTTT
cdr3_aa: CASSLVGSNEKLFF

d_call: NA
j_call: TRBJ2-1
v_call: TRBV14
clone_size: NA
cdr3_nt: TGTGCCAGCAGCCAAGGAGGGCAGGGGAGGAATGAGCAGTTCTTC
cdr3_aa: CASSQGGQGRNEQFF

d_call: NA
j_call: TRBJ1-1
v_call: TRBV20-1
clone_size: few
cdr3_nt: TGCAGTGCTAGGAACAGCCTCAACACTGAAGCTTTCTTT
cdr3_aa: CSARNSLNTEAFF

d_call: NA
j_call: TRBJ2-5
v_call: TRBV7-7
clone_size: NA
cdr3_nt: TGTGCTAGCAGCTTAGGCGGGACAGACCAAGAGACCCAGTACTTC
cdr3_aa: CASSLGGTDQETQYF

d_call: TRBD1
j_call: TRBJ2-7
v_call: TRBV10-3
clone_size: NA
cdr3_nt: TGTGCCATCCAGACGGACAGGGGATACGAGCAGTACTTC
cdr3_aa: CAIQTDRGYEQYF

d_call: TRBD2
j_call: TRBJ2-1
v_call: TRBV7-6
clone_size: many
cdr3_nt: TGTGCCAGCATCGCGGGCCGGCTAGCGGGGCGGGACTCCTACAATGAGCAGTTCTTC
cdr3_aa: CASIAGRLAGRDSYNEQFF

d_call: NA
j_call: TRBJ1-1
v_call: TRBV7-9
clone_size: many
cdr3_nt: TGTGCCAGCAGCTTAGATGGGGTGACAGGCCCCAACACTGAAGCTTTCTTT
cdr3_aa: CASSLDGVTGPNTEAFF

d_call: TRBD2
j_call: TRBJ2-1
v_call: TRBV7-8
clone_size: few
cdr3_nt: TGTGCCAGCGGGAGGGGTCGCGATGAGCAGTTCTTC
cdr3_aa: CASGRGRDEQFF

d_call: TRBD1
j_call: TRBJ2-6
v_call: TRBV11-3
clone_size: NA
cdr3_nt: TGTGCCAGCGGCCCGGGACAGGGTATCGGTCAGTCTGGGGCCAACGTCCTGACTTTC
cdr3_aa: CASGPGQGIGQSGANVLTF

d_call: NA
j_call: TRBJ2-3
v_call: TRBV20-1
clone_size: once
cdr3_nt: TGCAGTGCTAGAGGGGCGGGGAACACAGATACGCAGTATTTT
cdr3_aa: CSARGAGNTDTQYF

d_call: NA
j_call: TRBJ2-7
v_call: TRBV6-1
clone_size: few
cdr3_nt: TGTGCCAGCAGGACCCTCCGGAGCTCCTACGAGCAGTACTTC
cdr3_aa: CASRTLRSSYEQYF

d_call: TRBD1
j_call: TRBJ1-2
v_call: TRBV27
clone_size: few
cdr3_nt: TGTGCCAGCAGTCTGTATTTCGGGACAGCCTATGGCTACACCTTC
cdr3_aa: CASSLYFGTAYGYTF

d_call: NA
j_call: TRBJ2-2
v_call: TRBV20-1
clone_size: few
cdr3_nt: TGCAGTGCAACGGGGACCCTAAACACCGGGGAGCTGTTTTTT
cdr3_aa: CSATGTLNTGELFF

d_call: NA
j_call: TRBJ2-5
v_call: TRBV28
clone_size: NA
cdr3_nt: TGTGCCAGCGGCCCCGGGGGGCGGGGAGAGACCCAGTACTTC
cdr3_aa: CASGPGGRGETQYF

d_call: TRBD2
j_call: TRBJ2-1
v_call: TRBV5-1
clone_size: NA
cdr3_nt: TGCGCCAGCGAGCAGACTAGCGGGAGATATGAGCAGTTCTTC
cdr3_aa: CASEQTSGRYEQFF